This entry lists 10 T cell receptor beta chains sequenced from one sample in a study of post-analysis software for immune sequencing data. Regarding the study as a whole: Relative to controls, patients had several TRBV segments at higher frequency, with TRBV5-6, TRBV5-1 and TRBV20-1 among these.

Antigens for these TCRs are unknown. cDNA libraries of TCR beta carried unique molecular identifiers. Via MiXCR, TCRdb re-called the PCR reads, giving one row per CDR3 protein. The sample shows roughly 800,000 distinct CDR3 sequences, about 45% of them seen only once. The sequencing input was blood. Every receptor here comes from a girl aged 10 to 17 with multiple sclerosis.

The gene calls are TRBV5-1 and TRBJ1-1; the match to TRBD1 covers 8 bases. The V gene end was trimmed by 3 bases and the J gene end by 3 bases; junction bases not matched to a gene: 7. Germline V gene lookup returns CDR1 SGHRS and CDR2 YFSETQ. The CDR3 contains 15 residues. The CDR3 sequence: CASSWRQGRDTEAFF. The CDR3 DNA is TGCGCCAGCAGCTGGAGACAGGGGAGGGACACTGAAGCTTTCTTT.

This clonotype occurred a few times. The chain uses TRBV7-9 and TRBJ1-5; D is perhaps TRBD1 (6 bases). Germline V CDR1 and CDR2: SEHNR, FQNEAQ (reference sequence). Trimming removed 4 bases at V and 6 bases at J, with 13 bases between. This CDR3 region has 14 residues. DNA for the CDR3: TGTGCCAGCAGCTCCACAGGGTTTCGTCAGCCCCAGCATTTT. This sequence encodes CASSSTGFRQPQHF. The full variable domain, completed using reference TRBV7-9 and TRBJ1-5, is DTGVSQNPRHKITKRGQNVTFRCDPISEHNRLYWYRQTLGQGPEFLTYFQNEAQLEKSRLLSDRFSAERPKGSFSTLEIQRTEQGDSAMYLCASSSTGFRQPQHFGDGTRLSIL.

This clonotype showed up just a few times. This chain links TRBV28 with TRBJ2-5; D ambiguous. The tail of the sequence fits TRBJ2-7 better, so the J call may be wrong. The CDR3 consists of 12 residues. Germline values: CDR1 MDHEN, CDR2 SYDVKM. The CDR3 DNA sequence: TGTGCCAGCAGTTTACCTGGCGCCGAGCAGTACTTC. Amino acids: CASSLPGAEQYF.

In regard to this clonotype: A single base separates this from a much larger clone, so it may be a read error. The chain joins TRBV5-1 to TRBJ2-1, with a possible D match to TRBD2 (5 bases). The CDR3 extends over 15 amino acids. The V gene's germline CDR1 is SGHRS and CDR2 YFSETQ. The CDR3 loop reads CASGLEVKTYNEQFF. DNA of the CDR3: TGCGCCAGCGGCTTGGAGGTAAAAACCTACAATGAGCAGTTCTTC.

The chain couples TRBV7-2 to TRBJ2-3, with 7 bases that match TRBD1. The CDR3 has 16 residues. With V trimmed by 1 base and J by 1 base, 5 bases remained unmatched. Germline assignment: CDR1 SGHTA and CDR2 FQGNSA. In DNA, the CDR3 is TGTGCCAGCAGCTTAGACCTAGGACAGGGCACAGATACGCAGTATTTT. It specifies CASSLDLGQGTDTQYF.

The chain is built from TRBV20-1 and TRBJ2-7, with D unresolved. The CDR3 runs to 10 residues. V was clipped by 5 bases and J by 10 bases, with 12 bases between them. Germline CDR1 DFQATT, CDR2 SNEGSKA (reference sequence). The CDR3 loop is CSACPCTQYF. The CDR3 nucleotides are TGCAGTGCTTGTCCTTGTACCCAGTACTTC.

The CDR3 DNA follows: TGCAGTGCTTTAGCCCCCCAGCGGGACACAGATACGCAGTATTTT. It specifies CSALAPQRDTDTQYF. This rearrangement joins TRBV20-1 to TRBJ2-3, with TRBD2 identical over 7 bases. Germline V CDR1 and CDR2: DFQATT, SNEGSKA (reference sequence). Trimming at V came to 5 bases and at J to 2 bases, leaving 10 bases not matched to a gene. This CDR3 is 15 amino acids long.

A few counts support this clonotype. J is TRBJ2-7 and V is TRBV29-1, with 11 bases matching TRBD2. This CDR3 contains 14 residues. V lost 6 bases and J lost 4; bases outside the gene matches: 8. Germline V gene lookup returns CDR1 SQVTM and CDR2 ANQGSEA. The CDR3 loop reads CSVSLLAGDYEQYF. Written as DNA, the CDR3 is TGCAGCGTAAGTCTACTAGCGGGAGATTACGAGCAGTACTTC.

A few counts support this clonotype. This chain links TRBV12-3 or TRBV12-4 with TRBJ2-3; the D is unclear. V lost 0 bases to trimming and J lost 6 bases, with 7 bases between them. This CDR3 region has 13 residues. In DNA, the CDR3 is TGTGCCAGCAGTTTAGCGCCCCCGGATACGCAGTATTTT. Translated, it gives CASSLAPPDTQYF.

This clonotype was observed a handful of times. V is TRBV13 and J is TRBJ2-1; TRBD2 is a possible D gene (6 bases). Germline CDR1 PRHDT, CDR2 FYEKMQ (reference sequence). The V gene lost 6 bases and the J gene lost 10 bases, with 16 bases spanning the gap. The CDR3 has 13 residues. DNA of the CDR3: TGTGCCAGCAGGGGAGGTGGGTCTCGGGAGCAGTTCTTC. Amino acid sequence: CASRGGGSREQFF.